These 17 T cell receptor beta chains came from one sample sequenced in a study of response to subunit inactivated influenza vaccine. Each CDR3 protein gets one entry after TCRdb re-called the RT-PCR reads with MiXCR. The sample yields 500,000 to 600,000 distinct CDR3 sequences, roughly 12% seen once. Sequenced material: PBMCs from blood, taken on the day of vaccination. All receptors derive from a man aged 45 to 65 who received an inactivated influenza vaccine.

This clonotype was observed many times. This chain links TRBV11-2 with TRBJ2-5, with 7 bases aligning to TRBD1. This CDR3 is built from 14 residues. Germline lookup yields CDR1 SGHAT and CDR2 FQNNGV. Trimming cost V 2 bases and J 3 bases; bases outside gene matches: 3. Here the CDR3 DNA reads TGTGCCAGCAGCTTACGGGACAGTAAAGAGACCCAGTACTTC. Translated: CASSLRDSKETQYF.

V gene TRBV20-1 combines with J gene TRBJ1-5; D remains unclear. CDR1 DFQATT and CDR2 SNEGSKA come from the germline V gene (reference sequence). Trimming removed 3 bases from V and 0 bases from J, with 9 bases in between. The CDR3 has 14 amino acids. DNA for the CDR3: TGCAGTGCTAGCGAGAGTTATAGCAATCAGCCCCAGCATTTT. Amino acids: CSASESYSNQPQHF.

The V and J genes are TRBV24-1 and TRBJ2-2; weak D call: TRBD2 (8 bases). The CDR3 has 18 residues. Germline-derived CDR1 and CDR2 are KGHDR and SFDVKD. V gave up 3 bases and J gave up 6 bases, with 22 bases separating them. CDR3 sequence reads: CATSDEPGLGGWSGELFF. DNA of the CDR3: TGTGCCACCAGTGATGAACCGGGACTAGGGGGCTGGTCCGGGGAGCTGTTTTTT.

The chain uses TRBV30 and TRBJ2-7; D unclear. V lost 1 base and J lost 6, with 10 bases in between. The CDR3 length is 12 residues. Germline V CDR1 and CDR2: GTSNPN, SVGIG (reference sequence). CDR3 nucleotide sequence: TGTGCCTGGAGTGCCATAGGATCCGAGCAGTACTTC. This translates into CAWSAIGSEQYF. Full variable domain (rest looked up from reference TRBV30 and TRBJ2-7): SQTIHQWPATLVQPVGSPLSLECTVEGTSNPNLYWYRQAAGRGLQLLFYSVGIGQISSEVPQNLSASRPQDRQFILSSKKLLLSDSGFYLCAWSAIGSEQYFGPGTRLTVT.

CDR3 in DNA: TGTGCCAGCAGCCAAGATGGGCAGAGCAATCAGCCCCAGCATTTT. This translates into CASSQDGQSNQPQHF. V and J are TRBV4-2 and TRBJ1-5, with no clear D. The germline gives CDR1 LGHNA, CDR2 YNFKEQ. V lost 0 bases and J lost 1, with 7 bases in between. CDR3 length: 15 residues.

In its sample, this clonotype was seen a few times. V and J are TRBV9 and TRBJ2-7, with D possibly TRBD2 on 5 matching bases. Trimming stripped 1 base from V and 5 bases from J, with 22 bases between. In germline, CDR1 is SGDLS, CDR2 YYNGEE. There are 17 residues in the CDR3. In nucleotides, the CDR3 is TGTGCCAGCAGCGTAAATATGGTGGAACCTAGCATCCACGAGCAGTACTTC. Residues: CASSVNMVEPSIHEQYF.

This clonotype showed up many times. The CDR3 DNA reads as TGTGCCAGCAGTCTCCGGGACAGGGCTGGCTACACCTTC. Protein product: CASSLRDRAGYTF. J is TRBJ1-2 and V is TRBV28; 9 bases fit TRBD1. The V gene end was trimmed by 5 bases and the J gene end by 7 bases; junction bases not matched to a gene: 5. Germline values: CDR1 MDHEN, CDR2 SYDVKM. The CDR3 consists of 13 residues.

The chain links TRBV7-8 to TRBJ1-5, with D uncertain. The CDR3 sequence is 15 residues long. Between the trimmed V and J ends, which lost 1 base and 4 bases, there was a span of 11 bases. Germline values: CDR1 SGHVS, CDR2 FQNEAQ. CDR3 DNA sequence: TGTGCCAGCAGCTTAGGGGTACAGAAAAATCAGCCCCAGCATTTT. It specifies CASSLGVQKNQPQHF.

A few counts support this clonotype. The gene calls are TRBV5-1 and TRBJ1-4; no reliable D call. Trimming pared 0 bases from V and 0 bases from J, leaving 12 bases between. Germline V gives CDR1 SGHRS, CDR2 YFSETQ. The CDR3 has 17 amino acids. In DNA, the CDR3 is TGCGCCAGCAGCTTGGATCACAGTACCTCAACTAATGAAAAACTGTTTTTT. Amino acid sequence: CASSLDHSTSTNEKLFF.

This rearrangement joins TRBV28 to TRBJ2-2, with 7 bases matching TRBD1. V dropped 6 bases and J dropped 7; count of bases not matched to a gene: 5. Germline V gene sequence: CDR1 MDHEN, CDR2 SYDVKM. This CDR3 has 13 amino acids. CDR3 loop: CASSLTGVGELFF. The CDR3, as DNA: TGTGCCAGCAGCCTTACAGGGGTCGGGGAGCTGTTTTTT. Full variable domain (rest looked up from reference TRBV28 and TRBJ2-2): DVKVTQSSRYLVKRTGEKVFLECVQDMDHENMFWYRQDPGLGLRLIYFSYDVKMKEKGDIPEGYSVSREKKERFSLILESASTNQTSMYLCASSLTGVGELFFGEGSRLTVL.

CDR3 sequence reads: CSATWRGHISNQPQHF. In DNA, the CDR3 is TGCAGTGCTACCTGGAGGGGACACATTAGCAATCAGCCCCAGCATTTT. The chain couples TRBV20-1 to TRBJ1-5; D perhaps matches TRBD1 (6 bases). V lost 4 bases and J 0 bases, leaving 16 bases between the germline ends. Per the germline V gene, CDR1 is DFQATT and CDR2 is SNEGSKA (reference sequence). The CDR3 length is 16 residues.

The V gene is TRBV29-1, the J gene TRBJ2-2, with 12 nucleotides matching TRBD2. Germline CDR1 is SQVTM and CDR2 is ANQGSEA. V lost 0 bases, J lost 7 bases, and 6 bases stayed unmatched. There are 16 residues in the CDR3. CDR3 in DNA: TGCAGCGTTGAAGATCGACTAGCGGGAGACAACGGGGAGCTGTTTTTT. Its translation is CSVEDRLAGDNGELFF.

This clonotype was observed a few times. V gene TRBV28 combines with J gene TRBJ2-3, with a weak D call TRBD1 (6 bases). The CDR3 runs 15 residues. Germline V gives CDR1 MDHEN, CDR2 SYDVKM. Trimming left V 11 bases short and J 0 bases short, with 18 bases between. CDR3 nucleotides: TGTGCCCGACTTCGGGGCACAGGGAGCACAGATACGCAGTATTTT. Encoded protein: CARLRGTGSTDTQYF.

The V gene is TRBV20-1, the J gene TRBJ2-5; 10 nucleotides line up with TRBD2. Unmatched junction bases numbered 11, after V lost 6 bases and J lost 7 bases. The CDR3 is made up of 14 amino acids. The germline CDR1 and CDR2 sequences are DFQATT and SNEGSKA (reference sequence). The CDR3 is CSADQREGVWTQYF. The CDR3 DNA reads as TGCAGTGCGGATCAGCGGGAGGGGGTGTGGACCCAGTACTTC.

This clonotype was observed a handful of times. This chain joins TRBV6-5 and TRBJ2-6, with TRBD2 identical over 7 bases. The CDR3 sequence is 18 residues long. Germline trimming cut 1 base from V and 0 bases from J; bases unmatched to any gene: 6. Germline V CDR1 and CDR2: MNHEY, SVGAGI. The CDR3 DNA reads TGTGCCAGCAGTTACTTCCTGGGGGGGGACTCTGGGGCCAACGTCCTGACTTTC. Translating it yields CASSYFLGGDSGANVLTF.

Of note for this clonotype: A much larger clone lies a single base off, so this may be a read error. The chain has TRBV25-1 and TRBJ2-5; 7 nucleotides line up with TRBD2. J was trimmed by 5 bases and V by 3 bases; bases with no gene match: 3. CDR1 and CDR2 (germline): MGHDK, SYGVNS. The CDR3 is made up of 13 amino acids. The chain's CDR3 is CASSEGGIETQYF. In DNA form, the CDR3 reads TGTGCCAGCAGTGAGGGGGGGATTGAGACCCAGTACTTC.

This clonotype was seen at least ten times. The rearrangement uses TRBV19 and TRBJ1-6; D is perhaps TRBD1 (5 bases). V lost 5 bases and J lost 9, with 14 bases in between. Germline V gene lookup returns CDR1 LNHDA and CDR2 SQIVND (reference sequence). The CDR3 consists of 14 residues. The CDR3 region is CASSENAGRSPLHF. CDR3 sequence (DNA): TGTGCCAGTAGTGAAAACGCGGGGCGTTCACCCCTCCACTTT.